This T cell receptor (beta chain) was obtained from a study of shared clonotypes between healthy human individuals (dated by TCRdb to the early 2020s). Turning to the overall study: The cohort included a few men and a couple of women between 18 and 49 years of age. For each donor, three plates each were used for CD4 naive and CD4 memory, two plates were used for CD8 naive, and one plate was used for CD8 memory. Blood TCR repertoires of roughly five healthy adults were deeply sequenced to estimate repertoire size and the extent of clonotype sharing between individuals. Libraries were prepared and TCR repertoires were sequenced by different laboratories using diverse techniques, in order to increase sequencing depth and limit assay-specific biases. Leukapheresis yielded between about 0.85 and 9.5 billion PBMCs per donor.

Using the deep immunoSEQ assay, multiplex PCR amplified TCR CDR3 regions from genomic DNA. Extracted genomic DNA from each cell subset was distributed evenly across all wells of several immunoSEQ 96-well plates, and each plate was treated as a replicate. For sorted subsets, 200 to 250 ng of genomic DNA, equivalent to about 30,000 T cell genomes, went into each replicate PCR. Purified libraries were measured with a Qubit 3.0 fluorometer, size-checked on a Bioanalyzer 2100, and measured again with the KAPA Library Quantification kit. A separate single-read 150-cycle Illumina NextSeq 550 flow cell was used to sequence each immunoSEQ 96-well plate. Regarding the original processing steps: The immunoSEQ output contained only junctional sequences without quality scores, so filtering could not match that applied to full-length reads. To assign V/J genes and CDR3, sequences were annotated using PyIR, a Python wrapper for IgBLAST v1.9, with IMGT germline references. Reads were removed for weak V/J assignments (E-value above 1e-6), missing CDR3, stop codons, out-of-frame junctions, or ambiguous translated residues. V3J clonotypes were defined as sequences sharing the same inferred V gene, J gene, and CDR3 amino acid sequence. Percentage overlap between repertoires was computed as shared unique clonotypes divided by the size of the smaller repertoire. RTK rarefaction, the Chao1 estimator, and Recon v2.1 estimates of unobserved clonotypes were used to assess repertoire richness. Generation probabilities for all TCRbeta clonotypes obtained by the gDNA method from several donors were computed using OLGA. Not all clones reach the TCRdb copy of this immuneACCESS table, which keeps in-frame sequences only. Checked studies attribute under half of the gap to unresolved V genes and leave the rest unexplained. V and J calls and clone size come straight from that table; D and trimming were deduced from the DNA. The sample includes 2.5 million or so clones, with around 94% observed a single time. The top ten hold 0.14% of the sample.

Healthy HIV-negative adults with no recently reported acute infections or vaccinations were included as donors. Every donor was a Caucasian adult residing in Nashville, Tennessee, USA. CD4+ T cells were enriched through magnetic negative selection, after which naive cells were positively selected on CD45RA and the remaining negative fraction served as the memory subset. After blood collection by leukapheresis, PBMCs were isolated using Ficoll-Histopaque density gradient centrifugation and then cryopreserved in the vapor phase of liquid nitrogen. Analytical flow cytometry was used to check the purity and quantity of every magnetically sorted T cell population. Each sorted fraction had its genomic DNA isolated and then quantified by UV absorbance on a Nanodrop 2000c. As for this clone: Its antigen target is currently unknown. Base-call qualities are not available, and no considerably larger clone is one nucleotide away.

Taken from cysteine to phenylalanine, the CDR3 has 16 residues. Just the 48-base CDR3 DNA is kept, in frame starting at base 1. Looking up the germline V gene yields CDR1 SGHTS and CDR2 YDEGEE. Trimming removed 1 base from V and 0 bases from J, leaving 8 bases between the germline ends. Overall study outcomes, separate from this receptor: Larger estimated clonotype richness was generally found for naive subsets than for memory subsets. Only blood was sampled, and tissue TCR repertoires likely differ from those in blood. Rarefaction of sorted-subset datasets indicated incomplete sequencing despite the large sequencing depth. When a handful of donors were compared, the shared fraction of clonotypes was 5% to 6.5% for naive CD4, 3.5% to 4% for naive CD8, roughly 2.3% for memory CD4, and around 0.4% for memory CD8. Based on pairwise subsampling, the degree of clonotype sharing among donors was expected to be affected by sequencing depth. Compared with non-shared clonotypes, clonotypes shared by all four sorted-subset donors had higher generation probabilities. The genetic and exposure-history diversity represented was limited by the small number of donors.

The rearrangement joined TRBV5-8 to TRBJ1-6; 5 matching bases give a weak D call of TRBD1. This clonotype was sampled from a young man in good health. Sequenced material: naive CD4+ T cells sorted from blood. The sample's cell subset or site, from its label and the paper: CD45RA+ positively selected. DNA sequence: TGTGCCAGCAGCTTGTCGGGGGGCTCCTATAATTCACCCCTCCACTTT. This yields the protein CASSLSGGSYNSPLHF.